The 23 T cell receptor beta chains reported below all come from one sample, sequenced in a study of blood T cell repertoires in COVID-19. Measured with immunoSEQ multiplex PCR; TCRdb has only the in-frame clones, and not every one. The sample contains 55,000 to 70,000 clones, about 81% of which appear only once. Material for sequencing was peripheral blood. The receptors come from an elderly man with acute or convalescent COVID-19.

V and J are TRBV4-3 and TRBJ2-6; D is possibly TRBD1 (6 bases). Per germline, CDR1 LGHNA and CDR2 YSLEER. With 0 bases removed from V and 2 bases from J, the gap between germline ends came to 17 bases. This CDR3 contains 19 residues. The CDR3, as DNA: TGCGCCAGCAGCCAAGATTATGCACAGGGAGACCCTGGGGCCAACGTCCTGACTTTC. Translating gives CASSQDYAQGDPGANVLTF.

This chain connects TRBV5-6 to TRBJ1-2; a possible D gene is TRBD1 (5 bases). The CDR3 covers 13 residues. Trimming stripped 2 bases from V and 8 bases from J, with 13 bases between. The germline V gene has CDR1 SGHDT and CDR2 YYEEEE. CDR3 sequence (DNA): TGTGCCAGCAGCTTCGGCGGGACGTGGGGCTACACCTTC. The encoded protein is CASSFGGTWGYTF.

The gene calls are TRBV7-9 and TRBJ1-1; D uncertain. This CDR3 is 11 amino acids long. In germline, CDR1 is SEHNR, CDR2 FQNEAQ (reference sequence). Trimming removed 3 bases from V and 6 bases from J, with 5 bases in between. CDR3 nucleotides: TGTGCCAGCAGCTTCTACTCTGAAGCTTTCTTT. Residues: CASSFYSEAFF.

The chain couples TRBV11-1 to TRBJ2-7; D gene unclear. The germline V gene encodes CDR1 SGHAT and CDR2 FQDESV (reference sequence). The germline V and J ends were trimmed by 1 base and 1 base, with 11 bases remaining between them. The CDR3 loop spans 15 amino acids. Here the CDR3 DNA reads TGTGCCAGCAGCTTAGGAAAGGAAGCGTCCTACGAGCAGTACTTC. Translation gives CASSLGKEASYEQYF.

This chain joins TRBV5-8 and TRBJ2-2; D is unresolved. Germline loops: CDR1 SGHTS, CDR2 YDEGEE. Trimming removed 3 bases from V and 0 bases from J, with 12 bases in between. This CDR3 comprises 16 residues. CDR3 sequence (DNA): TGTGCCAGCAGCTCCCGAGGTGGGTCGAACACCGGGGAGCTGTTTTTT. It translates to CASSSRGGSNTGELFF.

The V and J genes are TRBV19 and TRBJ2-7; D perhaps matches TRBD2 (6 bases). This CDR3 is 16 amino acids long. Per the germline V gene, CDR1 is LNHDA and CDR2 is SQIVND (reference sequence). V was cut by 7 bases and J by 3 bases, with 22 bases left in between. The CDR3 region has the DNA TGTGCCAGTACCGGGCGCTTTGGGGCGCGGGGCTACGAGCAGTACTTC. The encoded protein is CASTGRFGARGYEQYF.

This chain joins TRBV4-2 and TRBJ2-6; 9 bases map to TRBD2. There are 18 residues in the CDR3. The V segment lost 3 bases and the J segment 4 bases; nucleotides outside the gene matches: 10. Germline CDR1 LGHNA, CDR2 YNFKEQ. CDR3 region: CASSQWGSGSPGANVLTF. CDR3 bases: TGTGCCAGCAGCCAGTGGGGTAGCGGGAGTCCCGGGGCCAACGTCCTGACTTTC.

This chain joins TRBV18 and TRBJ1-2; 7 bases are a match to TRBD1. Trimming took 2 bases from V and 4 from J; bases not matched to a gene: 10. The CDR3 has 16 residues. The germline gives CDR1 KGHSH, CDR2 LQKENI. This CDR3 is CASSPGRTGVVYGYTF. CDR3 bases: TGTGCCAGCTCACCAGGTAGAACAGGGGTCGTCTATGGCTACACCTTC.

The gene calls are TRBV19 and TRBJ2-3; 11 positions agree with TRBD2. The CDR3 is 16 residues long. J gave up 3 bases and V 5 bases, and 7 bases lay outside the gene matches. In germline, CDR1 is LNHDA, CDR2 SQIVND (reference sequence). The CDR3 DNA reads as TGTGCCAGTAGTGTAACTAGCGGGGGCCGGACAGATACGCAGTATTTT. Protein: CASSVTSGGRTDTQYF.

V is TRBV4-3 and J is TRBJ1-1, with D uncertain. V was clipped by 4 bases and J by 2 bases, with 8 bases between them. The CDR3 runs to 13 residues. Germline CDR1 is LGHNA and CDR2 is YSLEER. This chain's CDR3 is CASSPVSNTEAFF. The CDR3 nucleotides are TGCGCCAGCAGCCCCGTCTCCAACACTGAAGCTTTCTTT.

V gene TRBV7-3 combines with J gene TRBJ1-6; D is uncertain. Trimming cost V 3 bases and J 0 bases, with 6 bases left between them. The CDR3 contains 15 residues. Germline assignment: CDR1 SGHTA and CDR2 FQGTGA. DNA for the CDR3: TGTGCCAGCAGCTTGTTCAGCTCCTATAATTCACCCCTCCACTTT. This sequence encodes CASSLFSSYNSPLHF.

The chain combines TRBV7-9 with TRBJ1-1, with D perhaps matching TRBD1 (5 bases). This CDR3 comprises 14 residues. CDR1 is SEHNR, CDR2 FQNEAQ, per germline (reference sequence). The V and J ends lost 6 bases and 3 bases respectively, with 14 bases between them. The CDR3 coding sequence is TGTGCCAGCAGGGGACTGCGAAGGGACACTGAAGCTTTCTTT. As protein: CASRGLRRDTEAFF.

The CDR3 DNA is TGCGCCAGCAGCCCGGGACAGGGACCAGATACGCAGTATTTT. Translation: CASSPGQGPDTQYF. The chain employs TRBV10-2 and TRBJ2-3; 9 bases align to TRBD1. Germline CDR1 and CDR2: WSHSY and SAAADI. The CDR3 runs to 14 residues. V lost 6 bases and J lost 4; bases outside the gene matches: 5.

The gene calls are TRBV10-3 and TRBJ1-2; 7 positions match TRBD1. Germline V lookup: CDR1 ENHRY, CDR2 SYGVKD. The ends lost 4 bases at V and 0 bases at J; junction bases unmatched: 2. The CDR3 covers 14 residues. The CDR3 coding sequence is TGTGCCATCAGTGGGGACAGTACTAACTATGGCTACACCTTC. This sequence encodes CAISGDSTNYGYTF.

The V and J genes are TRBV4-3 and TRBJ1-4; D gene uncertain. Trimming pared 0 bases from V and 10 bases from J, leaving 15 bases between. The CDR3 runs to 15 residues. Germline CDR1 is LGHNA and CDR2 is YSLEER. This CDR3 reads CASSQDGGSEGKLFF. The CDR3 DNA reads TGCGCCAGCAGCCAAGATGGCGGGTCGGAAGGAAAACTGTTTTTT.

The V call is TRBV7-9, the J call TRBJ2-3; D gene ambiguous. V dropped 5 bases and J dropped 6 bases, with 12 bases sitting between them. The CDR3 spans 13 residues. CDR1 and CDR2 from the germline V gene are SEHNR and FQNEAQ (reference sequence). CDR3 region: CASSPLLSDTQYF. The CDR3 region has the DNA TGTGCCAGCAGCCCACTCCTTTCGGATACGCAGTATTTT.

J is TRBJ1-2 and V is TRBV6-2 or TRBV6-3; D perhaps matches TRBD1 (5 bases). The CDR3 runs 12 residues. Trimming pared 6 bases from V and 10 bases from J, leaving 15 bases between. CDR1 and CDR2 (germline): MNHEY, SVGEGT. CDR3 bases: TGTGCCAGCAGCCCCACCGACAGATTCTACACCTTC. This codes for CASSPTDRFYTF.

This clone was seen a few times. This sequence joins TRBV20-1 and TRBJ1-5; D remains ambiguous. This CDR3 contains 14 residues. V dropped 3 bases and J dropped 7 bases, with 16 bases sitting between them. In germline, CDR1 is DFQATT, CDR2 SNEGSKA (reference sequence). DNA of the CDR3: TGCAGTGCTAGTAGGCCAGGCGAATCCCAGCCCCAGCATTTT. As protein: CSASRPGESQPQHF.

The chain recombines TRBV19 with TRBJ1-1; D gene unclear. Deletions cut 4 bases from V and 2 bases from J, with 8 bases between. CDR1 is LNHDA and CDR2 is SQIVND in the germline V gene (reference sequence). The CDR3 consists of 13 residues. In nucleotides, the CDR3 is TGTGCCAGTAGTAGTACAGAAAACACTGAAGCTTTCTTT. This encodes CASSSTENTEAFF.

The rearrangement links TRBV6-5 to TRBJ2-4; 8 nucleotides align to TRBD1. CDR1 and CDR2 from the germline V gene are MNHEY and SVGAGI. With V trimmed by 5 bases and J by 11 bases, 8 bases remained unmatched. CDR3 length equals 13 residues. This CDR3 is CASSPREDRVQYF. The CDR3 DNA is TGTGCCAGCAGTCCACGTGAGGACAGGGTTCAGTACTTC.

The V call is TRBV5-4, the J call TRBJ1-1, with D unclear. V was clipped by 5 bases and J by 5 bases, with 10 bases between them. The CDR3 runs 12 residues. Germline CDR1 and CDR2: SGHNT and YYREEE (reference sequence). CDR3 residues: CASSNDRTEAFF. Here the CDR3 DNA reads TGTGCCAGCAGTAATGATCGGACTGAAGCTTTCTTT.

The chain is built from TRBV2 and TRBJ1-1; D gene ambiguous. Germline V lookup: CDR1 SNHLY, CDR2 FYNNEI. With 6 bases removed from V and 3 bases from J, the gap between germline ends came to 8 bases. The CDR3 extends over 12 amino acids. CDR3 nucleotide sequence: TGTGCCAGCAGGGTAGTTGACACTGAAGCTTTCTTT. Its protein product is CASRVVDTEAFF.

The V gene is TRBV19, the J gene TRBJ1-5, with 9 bases matching TRBD1. In germline, CDR1 is LNHDA, CDR2 SQIVND (reference sequence). CDR3 length: 15 amino acids. V dropped 7 bases and J dropped 7; count of bases not matched to a gene: 11. The CDR3 region is CASTRTGAFGQPQHF. DNA for the CDR3: TGTGCCAGTACTCGGACAGGGGCGTTCGGACAGCCCCAGCATTTT.